This TCR beta chain was sequenced in a study of cytomegalovirus exposure and HLA in healthy donors. General observations from the study: TCR beta chains numbering 164 were designated cytomegalovirus-associated.

Germline CDR1 reads SGHRS; CDR2 reads YFSETQ. Trimming removed 4 bases from V and 3 bases from J; junction bases left unmatched: 18. This CDR3 is built from 18 residues. This clone has only one observation. Its antigen is undetermined. The PCR ran on 60 Vbeta and 13 Jbeta primers. Libraries were prepared by immunoSEQ multiplex PCR; TCRdb keeps only in-frame clonotypes and omits some of them. The sample lists some 120,000 clones, over 70% occurring once. This chain links TRBV5-1 with TRBJ2-7; 8 nucleotides align to TRBD1. Sample: PBMCs. This receptor was taken from a woman between 35 and 50 years old in good health and CMV-seropositive. The CDR3 sequence: CASSPGLLQGERHYEQYF. In nucleotides, the CDR3 is TGCGCCAGCAGCCCGGGCCTCTTACAGGGGGAGCGGCACTACGAGCAGTACTTC.